This entry concerns a single TCR beta chain. What it recognizes is unknown. The data were taken from a study of T-cell memory formation after mild COVID-19. cDNA libraries for TCR alpha and TCR beta, carrying sample barcodes and UMIs, came from 5'RACE with constant-segment primers. TCRdb reprocessed the 5' RACE reads with MiXCR, giving one entry per CDR3 protein. The repertoire includes tens of thousands of distinct CDR3 sequences, approximately 15% of them detected once, and around 31% sits in the top ten. The CDR3 runs to 13 residues. V was pared by 7 bases and J by 4 bases, with 14 bases between. The germline gives CDR1 GTSNPN, CDR2 SVGIG (reference sequence). General study results and limits: Some responding clones appeared in pre-infection memory, suggesting cross-reactive memory joined. Among contracting clones, CD4+ were mainly CM/EM and CD8+ enriched in EMRA. Researchers could not confirm that second-wave clones peaking on day 37 targeted SARS-CoV-2.

The origin of this receptor is an adult woman who had mild COVID-19 (a few samples of this study predate the infection). Cell type and time point are not known. The chain uses TRBV30 and TRBJ2-1; D may be TRBD1 (7 bases). Sequenced: PBMCs or a T cell subset sorted from them (not recorded which). Written as DNA, the CDR3 is TGTGCCTTCAAGGGGGCGGGGTACAATGAGCAGTTCTTC. It translates to CAFKGAGYNEQFF.